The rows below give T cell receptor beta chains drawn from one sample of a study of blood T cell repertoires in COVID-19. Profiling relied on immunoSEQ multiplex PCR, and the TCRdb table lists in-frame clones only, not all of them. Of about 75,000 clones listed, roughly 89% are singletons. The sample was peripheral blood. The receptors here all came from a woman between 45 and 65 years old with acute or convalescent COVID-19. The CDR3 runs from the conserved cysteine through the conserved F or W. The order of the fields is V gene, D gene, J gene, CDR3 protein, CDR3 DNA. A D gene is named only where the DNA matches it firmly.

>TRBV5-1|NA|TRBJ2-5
CASSRRGREETQYF
TGCGCCAGCAGCCGCCGGGGAAGGGAAGAGACCCAGTACTTC
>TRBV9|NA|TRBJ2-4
CASSEGGAKNIQYF
TGTGCCAGCAGCGAGGGAGGAGCCAAAAACATTCAGTACTTC
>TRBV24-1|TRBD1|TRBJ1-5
CATSETGEDQPQHF
TGTGCCACCAGCGAGACAGGGGAGGATCAGCCCCAGCATTTT
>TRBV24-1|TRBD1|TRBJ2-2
CATSDYRLGTGANTGELFF
TGTGCCACCAGTGATTACCGCCTGGGGACAGGGGCTAACACCGGGGAGCTGTTTTTT
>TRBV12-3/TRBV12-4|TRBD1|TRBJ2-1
CASSPQGDEQFF
TGTGCCAGCAGCCCTCAGGGGGATGAGCAGTTCTTC
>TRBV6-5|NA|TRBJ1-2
CASRVNRSYTF
TGTGCCAGCAGGGTCAACAGGAGCTACACCTTC
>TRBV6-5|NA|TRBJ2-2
CASTLLGDTGELFF
TGTGCCAGCACGCTTCTAGGGGACACCGGGGAGCTGTTTTTT
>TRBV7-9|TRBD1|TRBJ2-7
CASSPGTGGGEQYF
TGTGCCAGCAGCCCCGGGACAGGGGGTGGAGAGCAGTACTTC
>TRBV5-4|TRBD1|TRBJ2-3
CASSEDRQDTQYF
TGTGCCAGCAGCGAGGACAGGCAAGATACGCAGTATTTT
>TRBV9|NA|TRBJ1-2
CASSVGVGQPYGYTF
TGTGCCAGCAGCGTAGGGGTCGGACAGCCCTATGGCTACACCTTC